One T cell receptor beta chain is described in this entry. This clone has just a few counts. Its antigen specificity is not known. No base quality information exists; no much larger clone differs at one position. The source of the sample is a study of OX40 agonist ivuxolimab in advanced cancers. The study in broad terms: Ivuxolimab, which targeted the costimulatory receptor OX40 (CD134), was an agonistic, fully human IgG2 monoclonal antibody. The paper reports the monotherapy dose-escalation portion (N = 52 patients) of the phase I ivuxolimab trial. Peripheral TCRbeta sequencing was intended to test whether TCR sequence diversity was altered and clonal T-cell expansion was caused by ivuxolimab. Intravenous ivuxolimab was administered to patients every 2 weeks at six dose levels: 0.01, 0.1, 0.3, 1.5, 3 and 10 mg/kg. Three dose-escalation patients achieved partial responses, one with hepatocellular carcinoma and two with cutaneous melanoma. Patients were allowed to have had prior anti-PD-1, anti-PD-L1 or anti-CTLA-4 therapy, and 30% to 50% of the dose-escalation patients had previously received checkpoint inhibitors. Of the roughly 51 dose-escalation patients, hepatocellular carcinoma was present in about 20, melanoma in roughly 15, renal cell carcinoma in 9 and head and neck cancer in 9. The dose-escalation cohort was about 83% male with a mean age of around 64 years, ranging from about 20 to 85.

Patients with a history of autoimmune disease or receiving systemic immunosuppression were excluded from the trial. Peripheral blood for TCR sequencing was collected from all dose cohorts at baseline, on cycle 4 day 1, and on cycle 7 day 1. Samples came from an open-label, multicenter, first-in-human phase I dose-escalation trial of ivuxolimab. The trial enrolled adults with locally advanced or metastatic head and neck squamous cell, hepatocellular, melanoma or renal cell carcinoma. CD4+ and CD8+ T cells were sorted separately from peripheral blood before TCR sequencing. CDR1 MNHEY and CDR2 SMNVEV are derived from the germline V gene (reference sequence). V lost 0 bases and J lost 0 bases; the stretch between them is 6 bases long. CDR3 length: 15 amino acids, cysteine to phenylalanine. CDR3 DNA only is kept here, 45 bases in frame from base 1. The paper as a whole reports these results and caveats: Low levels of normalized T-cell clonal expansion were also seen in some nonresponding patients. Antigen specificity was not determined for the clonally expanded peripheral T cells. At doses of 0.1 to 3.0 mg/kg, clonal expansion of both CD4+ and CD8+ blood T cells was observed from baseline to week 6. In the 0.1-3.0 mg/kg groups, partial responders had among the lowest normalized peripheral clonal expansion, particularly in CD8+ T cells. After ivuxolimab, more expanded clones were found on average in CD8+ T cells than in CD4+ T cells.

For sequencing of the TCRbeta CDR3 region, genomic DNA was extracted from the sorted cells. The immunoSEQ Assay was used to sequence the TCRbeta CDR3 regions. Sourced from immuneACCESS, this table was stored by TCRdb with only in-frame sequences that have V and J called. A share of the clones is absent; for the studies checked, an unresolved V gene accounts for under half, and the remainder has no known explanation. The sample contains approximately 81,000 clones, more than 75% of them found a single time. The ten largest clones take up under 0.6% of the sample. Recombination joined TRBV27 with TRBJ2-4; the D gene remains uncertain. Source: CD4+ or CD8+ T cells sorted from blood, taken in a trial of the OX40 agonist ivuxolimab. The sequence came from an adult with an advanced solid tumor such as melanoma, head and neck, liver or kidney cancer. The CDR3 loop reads CASSLSTLAKNIQYF. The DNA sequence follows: TGTGCCAGCAGTTTATCGACCCTAGCCAAAAACATTCAGTACTTC.